There are many counts of the clone carrying this T cell receptor beta chain. The data belong to a study of Graves' ophthalmopathy and Graves' hyperthyroidism. V was shortened by 2 bases and J by 0 bases, with 11 bases between the two germline ends. This CDR3 has 16 amino acids. The study amplified TCR beta CDR3 regions using RNA transcripts. The library came from an HTBI-primed first-round RT-PCR and a second-round multiplex PCR. TCRdb passed the multiplex PCR reads through MiXCR, listing each CDR3 protein once. The sample holds some 380,000 distinct CDR3 sequences, roughly 15% seen once. V usage is TRBV12-3 or TRBV12-4 and J usage is TRBJ1-5; D remains ambiguous. The sequencing sample was made of peripheral blood. This clonotype originated in a woman between 18 and 29 years old with stable Graves' hyperthyroidism. CDR3 bases: TGTGCCAGCAGTTTAAGTCCAGGACTTAGCAATCAGCCCCAGCATTTT. It encodes CASSLSPGLSNQPQHF.